The next 7 T cell receptor beta chains were all read from a single sample in a study of cytomegalovirus exposure and HLA in healthy donors. PCR used 60 Vbeta primers and 13 Jbeta primers. Repertoires were generated with immunoSEQ multiplex PCR, while TCRdb's copy carries only in-frame clones and drops some. The data contain 100,000 or so clones, over 70% of them singletons. The sequenced sample was PBMCs. Receptors were obtained from a male donor in good health and CMV-seronegative.

The genes are TRBV2 and TRBJ2-7; TRBD1 might be the D (5 bases). The CDR3 is 14 amino acids. Trimming left V 4 bases short and J 6 bases short, with 16 bases between. Per germline, CDR1 SNHLY and CDR2 FYNNEI. Here the CDR3 reads CASSVLASRVEQYF. CDR3 nucleotide sequence: TGTGCCAGCAGTGTTCTCGCTTCCAGGGTCGAGCAGTACTTC.

The chain is built from TRBV11-3 and TRBJ2-7, with 7 bases that match TRBD2. The germline V gene encodes CDR1 SGHNT and CDR2 YENEEA. This CDR3 comprises 14 residues. The trim removed 1 base at V and 3 bases at J, leaving 3 bases unmatched. CDR3 sequence (DNA): TGTGCCAGCAGCTTAGGCGGGAGCCACTACGAGCAGTACTTC. This translates into CASSLGGSHYEQYF.

V gene TRBV10-3 combines with J gene TRBJ1-2; 7 bases match TRBD1. The CDR3 covers 13 residues. Germline V gene sequence: CDR1 ENHRY, CDR2 SYGVKD. V shed 4 bases, J shed 2 bases, and the junction held 1 base outside the gene matches. Here the CDR3 DNA reads TGTGCCATCAGTGGGGGACAGAACTATGGCTACACCTTC. Residues: CAISGGQNYGYTF.

This chain links TRBV27 with TRBJ1-4; 7 bases map to TRBD1. Trimming at V came to 5 bases and at J to 2 bases, leaving 11 bases not matched to a gene. CDR3 size: 17 residues. Germline V lookup: CDR1 MNHEY, CDR2 SMNVEV (reference sequence). CDR3 region: CASSPRREQGTNEKLFF. The CDR3 DNA reads as TGTGCCAGCAGTCCCCGGAGGGAACAGGGGACTAATGAAAAACTGTTTTTT.

This clone was counted once. The rearrangement links TRBV7-6 to TRBJ2-5, with a tentative D call TRBD1 (6 bases). CDR3 length equals 16 residues. CDR1 SGHVS and CDR2 FNYEAQ come from the germline V gene. Trimming took off 1 base at V and 2 bases at J, with 14 bases between the two ends. CDR3 DNA: TGTGCCAGCAGCTTAGGGGCAGGGGACAAACAAGAGACCCAGTACTTC. Translation: CASSLGAGDKQETQYF.

The chain joins TRBV5-5 to TRBJ1-2; the match to TRBD1 covers 10 bases. Trimming took 5 bases from V and 7 from J; bases not matched to a gene: 5. CDR3 length: 13 residues. From germline, CDR1 is SGHKS and CDR2 YYEKEE (reference sequence). This CDR3 is CASSLGTGVGYTF. The CDR3 DNA reads TGTGCCAGCAGTTTAGGGACAGGGGTTGGCTACACCTTC.

This rearrangement joins TRBV7-2 to TRBJ2-1; no clear D. V lost 7 bases and J 5 bases, leaving 9 bases between the germline ends. The germline V gene encodes CDR1 SGHTA and CDR2 FQGNSA. The CDR3 spans 12 residues. This CDR3 reads CASTDFNNEQFF. CDR3 nucleotide sequence: TGTGCCAGCACCGACTTTAACAATGAGCAGTTCTTC.